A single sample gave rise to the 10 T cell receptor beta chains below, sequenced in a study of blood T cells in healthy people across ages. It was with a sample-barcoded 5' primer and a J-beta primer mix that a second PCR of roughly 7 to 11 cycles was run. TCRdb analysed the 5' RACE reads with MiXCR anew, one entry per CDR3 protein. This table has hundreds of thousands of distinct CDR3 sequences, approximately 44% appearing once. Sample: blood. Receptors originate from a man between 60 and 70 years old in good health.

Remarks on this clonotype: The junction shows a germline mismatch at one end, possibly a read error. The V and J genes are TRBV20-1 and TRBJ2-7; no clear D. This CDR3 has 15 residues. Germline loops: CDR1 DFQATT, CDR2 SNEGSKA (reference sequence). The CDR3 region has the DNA TGCGGTGCTAACAGAGTAACCGGGCCGACCTACGAGCAGTACTTC. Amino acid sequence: CGANRVTGPTYEQYF.

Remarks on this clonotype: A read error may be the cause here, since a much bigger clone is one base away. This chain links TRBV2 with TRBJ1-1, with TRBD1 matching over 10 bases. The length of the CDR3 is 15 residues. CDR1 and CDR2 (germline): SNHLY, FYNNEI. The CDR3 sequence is CASTFRTGGGTVAFF. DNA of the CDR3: TGTGCCAGCACGTTCCGGACAGGGGGAGGTACTGTAGCTTTCTTT.

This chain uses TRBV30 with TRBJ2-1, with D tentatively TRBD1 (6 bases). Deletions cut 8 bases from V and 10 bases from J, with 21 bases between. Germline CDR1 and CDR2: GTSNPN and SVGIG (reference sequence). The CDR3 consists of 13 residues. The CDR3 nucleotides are TGTGCCCAGTCGGCAGGGGTCTTTCAGGAGCAGTTCTTC. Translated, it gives CAQSAGVFQEQFF.

This CDR3 reads CASSPISSGGDNNEQFF. The CDR3 DNA reads TGTGCCAGCAGCCCAATTTCGAGCGGGGGAGATAACAATGAGCAGTTCTTC. The chain joins TRBV4-2 to TRBJ2-1; 8 bases line up with TRBD2. The germline V gene encodes CDR1 LGHNA and CDR2 YNFKEQ. The CDR3 loop spans 17 amino acids. V lost 4 bases to trimming and J lost 5 bases; unmatched junction nucleotides: 13.

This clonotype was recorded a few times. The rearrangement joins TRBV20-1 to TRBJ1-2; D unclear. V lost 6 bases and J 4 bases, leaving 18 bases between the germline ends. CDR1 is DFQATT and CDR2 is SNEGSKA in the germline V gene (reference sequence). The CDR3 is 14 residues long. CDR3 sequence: CSAVLSGPIYGYTF. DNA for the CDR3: TGCAGTGCCGTCCTATCGGGTCCCATCTATGGCTACACCTTC.

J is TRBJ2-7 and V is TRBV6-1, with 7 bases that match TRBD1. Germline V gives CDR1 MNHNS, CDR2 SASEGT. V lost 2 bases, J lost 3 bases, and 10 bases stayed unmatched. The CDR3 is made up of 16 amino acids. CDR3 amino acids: CASSETLGAGGYEQYF. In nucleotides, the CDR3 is TGTGCCAGCAGTGAAACCTTGGGGGCAGGGGGCTACGAGCAGTACTTC.

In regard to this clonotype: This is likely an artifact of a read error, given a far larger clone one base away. The CDR3 here is CANSYGETQYF. DNA for the CDR3: TGTGCCAACAGCTACGGGGAGACCCAGTACTTC. The chain joins TRBV7-2 to TRBJ2-5, with no clear D. CDR3 size: 11 residues. Germline assignment: CDR1 SGHTA and CDR2 FQGNSA.

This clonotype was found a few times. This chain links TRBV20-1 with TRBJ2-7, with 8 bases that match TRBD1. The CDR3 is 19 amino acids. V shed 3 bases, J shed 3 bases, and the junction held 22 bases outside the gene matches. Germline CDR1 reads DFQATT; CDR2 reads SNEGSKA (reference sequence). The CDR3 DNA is TGCAGTGCTAGTAGGAACAGAGGGACACTTGGGACAGGAAACTACGAGCAGTACTTC. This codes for CSASRNRGTLGTGNYEQYF.

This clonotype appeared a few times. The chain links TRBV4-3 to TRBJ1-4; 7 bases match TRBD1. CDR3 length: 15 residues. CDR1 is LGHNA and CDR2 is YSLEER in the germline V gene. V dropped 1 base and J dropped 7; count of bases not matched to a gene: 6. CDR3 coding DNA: TGCGCCAGCAGCCAAGGCGACAGGGATTCTGAAAAACTGTTTTTT. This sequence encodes CASSQGDRDSEKLFF.

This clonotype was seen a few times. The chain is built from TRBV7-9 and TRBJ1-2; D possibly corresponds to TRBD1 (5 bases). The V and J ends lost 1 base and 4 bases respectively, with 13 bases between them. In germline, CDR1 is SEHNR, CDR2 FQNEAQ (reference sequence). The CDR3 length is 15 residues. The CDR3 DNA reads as TGTGCCAGCAGCTTAGGTCCGGGACGGATCTATGGCTACACCTTC. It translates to CASSLGPGRIYGYTF.